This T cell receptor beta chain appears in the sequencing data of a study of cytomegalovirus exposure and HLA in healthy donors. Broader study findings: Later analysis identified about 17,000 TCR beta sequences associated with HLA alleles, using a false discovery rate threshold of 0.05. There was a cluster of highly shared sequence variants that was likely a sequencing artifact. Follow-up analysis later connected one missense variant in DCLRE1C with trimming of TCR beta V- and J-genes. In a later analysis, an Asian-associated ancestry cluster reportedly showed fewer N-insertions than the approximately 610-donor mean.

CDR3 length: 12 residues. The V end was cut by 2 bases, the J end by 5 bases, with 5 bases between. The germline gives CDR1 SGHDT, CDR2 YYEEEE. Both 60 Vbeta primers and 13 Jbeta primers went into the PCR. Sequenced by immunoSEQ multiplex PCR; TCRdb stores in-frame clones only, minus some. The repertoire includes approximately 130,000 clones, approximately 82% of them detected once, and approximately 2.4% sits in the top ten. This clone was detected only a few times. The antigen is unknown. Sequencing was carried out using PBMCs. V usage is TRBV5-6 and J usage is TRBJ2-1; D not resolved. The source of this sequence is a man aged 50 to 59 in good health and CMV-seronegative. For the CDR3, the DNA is TGTGCCAGCAGCTTATCAAACAATGAGCAGTTCTTC. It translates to CASSLSNNEQFF.